This entry concerns a single T cell receptor (beta chain). These data belong to a study of Tregs in tolerant kidney transplant recipients. V was clipped by 3 bases and J by 10 bases; unmatched bases: 6. CDR1 is KGHSH and CDR2 is LQKENI in the germline V gene. The CDR3 loop spans 13 amino acids. The assay was immunoSEQ multiplex PCR, and TCRdb's table has in-frame clones only and misses some. The sample lists about 15,000 clones, roughly 75% seen once, with approximately 2% in the top ten. The V and J genes are TRBV18 and TRBJ2-4, with 7 bases that match TRBD2. The sequence was collected from a human donor who received a combined kidney and bone marrow transplant. Sequenced material: Tregs from blood, taken before the transplant. In nucleotides, the CDR3 is TGTGCCAGCTCACCGAGCGACGGGGGGATTCAGTACTTC. It is translated as CASSPSDGGIQYF.